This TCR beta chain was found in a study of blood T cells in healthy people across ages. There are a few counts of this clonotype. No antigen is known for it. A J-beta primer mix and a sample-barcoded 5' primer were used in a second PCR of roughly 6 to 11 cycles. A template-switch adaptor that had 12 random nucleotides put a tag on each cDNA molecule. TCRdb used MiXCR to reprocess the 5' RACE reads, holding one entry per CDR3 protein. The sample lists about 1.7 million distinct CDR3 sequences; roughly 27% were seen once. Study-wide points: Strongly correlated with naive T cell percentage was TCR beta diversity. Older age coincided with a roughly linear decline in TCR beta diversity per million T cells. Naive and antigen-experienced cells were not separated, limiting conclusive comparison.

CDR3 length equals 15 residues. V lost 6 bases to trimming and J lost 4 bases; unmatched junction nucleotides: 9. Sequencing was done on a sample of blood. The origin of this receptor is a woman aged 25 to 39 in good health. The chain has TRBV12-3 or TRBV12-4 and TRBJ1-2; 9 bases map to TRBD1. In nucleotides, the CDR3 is TGTGCCAGCAGGATGGGACAGGGAGAGGGCTATGGCTACACCTTC. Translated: CASRMGQGEGYGYTF.